This T cell receptor (beta chain) was sequenced during a study of blood T cell repertoires in COVID-19. As handled by the study authors: Amplification with reference gene primers provided the estimates of nucleated cell counts. Sequencing was performed with immunoSEQ multiplex PCR; in TCRdb, only in-frame clones are kept and a portion is missing. D and trimming come from the DNA, and the V and J calls and clone size come from that table. Among fewer than 400,000 clones, around nine tenths were seen once, and the ten largest hold about 3%. The CDR3 covers 14 residues. The germline gives CDR1 MGHDK, CDR2 SYGVNS. The ends were cut back, 7 bases at V and 0 bases at J, with 10 bases in the middle.

The source of this sequence is a human donor in a cohort sampled during active COVID-19. This rearrangement joins TRBV25-1 to TRBJ1-3; D gene unclear. The sample comprised peripheral blood. CDR3 DNA: TGTGCCAGCACGGGAAGGATCTCTGGAAACACCATATATTTT. Its protein product is CASTGRISGNTIYF.